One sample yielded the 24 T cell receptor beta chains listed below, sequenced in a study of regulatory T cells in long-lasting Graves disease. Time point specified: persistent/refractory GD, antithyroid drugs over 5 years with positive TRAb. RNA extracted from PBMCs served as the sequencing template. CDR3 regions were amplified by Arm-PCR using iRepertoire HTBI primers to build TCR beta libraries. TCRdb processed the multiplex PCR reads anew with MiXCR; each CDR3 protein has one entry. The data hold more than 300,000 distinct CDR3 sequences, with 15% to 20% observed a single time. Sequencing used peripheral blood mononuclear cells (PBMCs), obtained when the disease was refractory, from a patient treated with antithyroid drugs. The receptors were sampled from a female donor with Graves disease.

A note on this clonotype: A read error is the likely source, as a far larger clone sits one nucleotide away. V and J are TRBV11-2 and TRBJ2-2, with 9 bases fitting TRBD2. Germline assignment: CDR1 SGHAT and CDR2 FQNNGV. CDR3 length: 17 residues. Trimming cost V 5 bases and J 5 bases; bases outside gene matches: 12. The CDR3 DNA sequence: TGTGCCAGCAGCCTCAGTTTGCGGGGGGGATCGACCGGGGAGCTGTTTTTT. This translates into CASSLSLRGGSTGELFF.

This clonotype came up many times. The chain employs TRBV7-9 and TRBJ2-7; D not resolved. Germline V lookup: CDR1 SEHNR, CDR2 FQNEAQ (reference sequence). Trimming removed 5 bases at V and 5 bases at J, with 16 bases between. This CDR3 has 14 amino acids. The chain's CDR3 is CASSPSGRPNEQYF. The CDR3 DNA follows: TGTGCCAGCAGCCCCTCGGGTAGGCCCAACGAGCAGTACTTC.

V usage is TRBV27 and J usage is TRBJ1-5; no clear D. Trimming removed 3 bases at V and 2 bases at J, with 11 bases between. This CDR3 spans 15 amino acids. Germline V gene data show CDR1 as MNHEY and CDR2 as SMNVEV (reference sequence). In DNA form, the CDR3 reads TGTGCCAGCAGTTTCCGGGGAGACGGCAATCAGCCCCAGCATTTT. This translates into CASSFRGDGNQPQHF.

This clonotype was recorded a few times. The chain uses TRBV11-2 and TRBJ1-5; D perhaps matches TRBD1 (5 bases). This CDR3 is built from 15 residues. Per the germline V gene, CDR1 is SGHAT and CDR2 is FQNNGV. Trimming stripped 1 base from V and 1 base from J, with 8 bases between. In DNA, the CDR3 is TGTGCCAGCAGCTTAGCTCGGGACAGCAATCAGCCCCAGCATTTT. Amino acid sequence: CASSLARDSNQPQHF.

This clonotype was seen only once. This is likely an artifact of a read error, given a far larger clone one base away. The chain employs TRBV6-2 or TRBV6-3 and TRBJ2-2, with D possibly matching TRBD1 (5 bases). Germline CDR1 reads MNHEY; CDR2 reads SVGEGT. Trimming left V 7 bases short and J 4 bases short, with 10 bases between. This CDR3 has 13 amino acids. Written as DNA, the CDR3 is TGTGCCAGCAACGACAGATCCACCGGGGAGCTGTTTTTT. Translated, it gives CASNDRSTGELFF.

In DNA, the CDR3 is TGTGCCAGCAGCCCATGGAGTGGAAGAAAACCTGAAAAACTGTTTTTT. Translation: CASSPWSGRKPEKLFF. The V and J genes are TRBV5-6 and TRBJ1-4, with D unresolved. Trimming took off 4 bases at V and 7 bases at J, with 20 bases between the two ends. The germline V gene encodes CDR1 SGHDT and CDR2 YYEEEE. CDR3 length equals 16 residues.

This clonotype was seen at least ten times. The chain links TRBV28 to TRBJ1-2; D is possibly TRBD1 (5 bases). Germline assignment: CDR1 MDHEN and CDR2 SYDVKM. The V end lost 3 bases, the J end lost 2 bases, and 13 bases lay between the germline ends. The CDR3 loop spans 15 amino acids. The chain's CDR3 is CASSFPQGVNYGYTF. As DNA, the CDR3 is TGTGCCAGCAGTTTCCCGCAGGGAGTCAACTATGGCTACACCTTC.

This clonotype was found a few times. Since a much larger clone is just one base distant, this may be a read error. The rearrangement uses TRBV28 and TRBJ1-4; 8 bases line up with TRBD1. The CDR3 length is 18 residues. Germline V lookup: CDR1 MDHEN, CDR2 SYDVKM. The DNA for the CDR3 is TGTGCCAGCAGTACCCATGGTGCAGGGGGCTCGCCTAATGAAAAACTGCTTTTT. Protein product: CASSTHGAGGSPNEKLLF.

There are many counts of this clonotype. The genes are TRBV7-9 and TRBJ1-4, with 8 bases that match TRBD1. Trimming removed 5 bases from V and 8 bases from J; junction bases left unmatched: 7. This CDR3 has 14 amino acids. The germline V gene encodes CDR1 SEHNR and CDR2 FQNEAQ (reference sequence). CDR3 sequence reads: CASSLTGAREKLFF. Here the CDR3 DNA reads TGTGCCAGCAGCCTGACAGGGGCCAGGGAAAAACTGTTTTTT. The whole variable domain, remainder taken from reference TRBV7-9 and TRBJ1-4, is DTGVSQNPRHKITKRGQNVTFRCDPISEHNRLYWYRQTLGQGPEFLTYFQNEAQLEKSRLLSDRFSAERPKGSFSTLEIQRTEQGDSAMYLCASSLTGAREKLFFGSGTQLSVL.

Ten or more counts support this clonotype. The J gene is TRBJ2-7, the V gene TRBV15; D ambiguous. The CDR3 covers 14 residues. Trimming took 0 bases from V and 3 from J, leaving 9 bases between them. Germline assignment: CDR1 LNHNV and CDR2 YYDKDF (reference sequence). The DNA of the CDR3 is TGTGCCACCAGCAGAGATCCGTCCAGCTACGAGCAGTACTTC. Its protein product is CATSRDPSSYEQYF.

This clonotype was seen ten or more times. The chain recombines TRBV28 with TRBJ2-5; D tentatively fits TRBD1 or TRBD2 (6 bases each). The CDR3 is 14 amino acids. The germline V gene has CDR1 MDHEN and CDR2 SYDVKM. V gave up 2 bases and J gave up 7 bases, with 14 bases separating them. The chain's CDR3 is CASSLGTLGGTQYF. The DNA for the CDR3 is TGTGCCAGCAGTTTAGGGACTCTAGGGGGGACCCAGTACTTC. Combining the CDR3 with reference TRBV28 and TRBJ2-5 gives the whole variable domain DVKVTQSSRYLVKRTGEKVFLECVQDMDHENMFWYRQDPGLGLRLIYFSYDVKMKEKGDIPEGYSVSREKKERFSLILESASTNQTSMYLCASSLGTLGGTQYFGPGTRLLVL.

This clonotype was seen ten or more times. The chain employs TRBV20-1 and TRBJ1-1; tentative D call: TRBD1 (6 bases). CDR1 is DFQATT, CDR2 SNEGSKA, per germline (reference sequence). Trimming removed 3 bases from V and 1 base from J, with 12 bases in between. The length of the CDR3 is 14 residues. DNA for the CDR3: TGCAGTGCTAGGACGACAGGACAGAACACTGAAGCTTTCTTT. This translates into CSARTTGQNTEAFF.

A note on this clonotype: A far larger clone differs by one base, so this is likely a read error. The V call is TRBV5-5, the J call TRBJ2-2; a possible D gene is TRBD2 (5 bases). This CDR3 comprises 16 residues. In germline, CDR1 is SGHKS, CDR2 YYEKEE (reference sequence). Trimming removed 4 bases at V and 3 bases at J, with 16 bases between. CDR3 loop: CASSLLGRGDTGELFF. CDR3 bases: TGTGCCAGCAGCCTGCTGGGTCGGGGAGACACCGGGGAGCTGTTTTTT.

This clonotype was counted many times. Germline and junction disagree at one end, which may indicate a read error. Here the CDR3 DNA reads TGTGCCAGCAGCTTAGGGCCCACTGAAGCTTTCTTT. Protein sequence: CASSLGPTEAFF. The V gene is TRBV12-3 or TRBV12-4, the J gene TRBJ1-1; D is uncertain. The CDR3 sequence is 12 residues long.

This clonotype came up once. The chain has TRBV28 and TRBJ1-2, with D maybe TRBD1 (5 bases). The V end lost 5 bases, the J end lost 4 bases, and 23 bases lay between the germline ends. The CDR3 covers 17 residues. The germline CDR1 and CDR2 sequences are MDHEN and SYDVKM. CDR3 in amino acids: CASSPHAGTDFSYGYTF. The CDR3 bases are TGTGCCAGCAGTCCCCACGCCGGGACGGACTTTAGCTATGGCTACACCTTC.

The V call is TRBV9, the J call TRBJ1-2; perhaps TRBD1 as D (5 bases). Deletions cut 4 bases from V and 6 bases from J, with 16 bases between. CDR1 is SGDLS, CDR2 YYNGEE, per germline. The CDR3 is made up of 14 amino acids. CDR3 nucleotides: TGTGCCAGCAGCCCAGTGGGGGGGAATGATGGCTACACCTTC. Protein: CASSPVGGNDGYTF. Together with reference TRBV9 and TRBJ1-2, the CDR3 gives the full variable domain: DSGVTQTPKHLITATGQRVTLRCSPRSGDLSVYWYQQSLDQGLQFLIQYYNGEERAKGNILERFSAQQFPDLHSELNLSSLELGDSALYFCASSPVGGNDGYTFGSGTRLTVV.

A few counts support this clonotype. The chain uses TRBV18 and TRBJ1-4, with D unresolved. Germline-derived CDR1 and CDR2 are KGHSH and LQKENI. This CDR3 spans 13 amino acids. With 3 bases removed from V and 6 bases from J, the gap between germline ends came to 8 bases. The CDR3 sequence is CASSPSRHEKLFF. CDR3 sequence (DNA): TGTGCCAGCTCACCCTCTCGTCATGAAAAACTGTTTTTT.

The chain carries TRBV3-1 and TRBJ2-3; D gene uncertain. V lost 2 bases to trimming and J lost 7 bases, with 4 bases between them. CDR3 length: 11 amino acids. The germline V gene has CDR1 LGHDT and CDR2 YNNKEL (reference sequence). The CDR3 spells CASSQQHTQYF. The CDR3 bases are TGTGCCAGCAGCCAACAACATACGCAGTATTTT.

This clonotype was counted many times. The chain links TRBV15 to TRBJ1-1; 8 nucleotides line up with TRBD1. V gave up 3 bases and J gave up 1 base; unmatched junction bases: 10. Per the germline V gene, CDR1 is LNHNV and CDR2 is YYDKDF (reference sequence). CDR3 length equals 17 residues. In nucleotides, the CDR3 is TGTGCCACCAGCAGTGACGGACAGGGTTTTGGGAACACTGAAGCTTTCTTT. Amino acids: CATSSDGQGFGNTEAFF.

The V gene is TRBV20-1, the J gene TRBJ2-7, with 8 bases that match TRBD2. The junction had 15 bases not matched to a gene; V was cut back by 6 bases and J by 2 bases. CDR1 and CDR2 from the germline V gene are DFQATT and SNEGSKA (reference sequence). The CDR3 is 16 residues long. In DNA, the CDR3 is TGCAGTGCATTTGGGGGAACTAGCGGAGGGACCTACGAGCAGTACTTC. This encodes CSAFGGTSGGTYEQYF.

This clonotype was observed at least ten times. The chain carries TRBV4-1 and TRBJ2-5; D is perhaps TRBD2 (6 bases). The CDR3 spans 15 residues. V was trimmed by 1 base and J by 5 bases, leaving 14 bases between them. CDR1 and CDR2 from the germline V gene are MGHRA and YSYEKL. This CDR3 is CASSQVYGGGETQYF. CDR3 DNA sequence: TGCGCCAGCAGCCAAGTCTATGGGGGAGGCGAGACCCAGTACTTC.

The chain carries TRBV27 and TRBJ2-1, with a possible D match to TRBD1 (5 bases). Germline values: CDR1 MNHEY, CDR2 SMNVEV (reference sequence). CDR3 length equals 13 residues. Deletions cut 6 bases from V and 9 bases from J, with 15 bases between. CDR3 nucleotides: TGTGCCAGCAGCTCCAGGGTGTATAGTGAGCAGTTCTTC. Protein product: CASSSRVYSEQFF.

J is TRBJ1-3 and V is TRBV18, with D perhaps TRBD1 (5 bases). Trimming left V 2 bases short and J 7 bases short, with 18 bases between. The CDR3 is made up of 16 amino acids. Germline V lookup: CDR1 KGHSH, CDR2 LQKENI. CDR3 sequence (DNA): TGTGCCAGCTCACCAGGTTTGCAGGGCGGCGGGAACACCATATATTTT. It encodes CASSPGLQGGGNTIYF.

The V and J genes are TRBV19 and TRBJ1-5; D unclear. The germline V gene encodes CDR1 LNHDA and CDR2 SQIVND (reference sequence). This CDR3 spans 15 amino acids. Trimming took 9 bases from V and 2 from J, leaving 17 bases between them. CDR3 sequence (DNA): TGTGCCAGACCCACCAAGGGCGTACGCAATCAGCCCCAGCATTTT. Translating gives CARPTKGVRNQPQHF.